Listed below are T cell receptor beta chains from one sample, sequenced in a study of blood T cell repertoires in COVID-19. This table comes from immunoSEQ multiplex PCR, and its TCRdb copy is limited to in-frame clones, with some not included. The profile shows 40,000 to 50,000 clones, 89% of them singletons. Sequenced sample: peripheral blood. These receptors were obtained from a man aged 50-59 years with active COVID-19. Each CDR3 is given with its conserved first and last residue. Each record gives: clone size, V gene, J gene, D gene, CDR3 DNA, CDR3 protein. A D gene is named only where the DNA matches it firmly. Only part of the rows carry a size: once, few, many, or a class if the clone is expanded.

abundance: NA
v_gene: TRBV14
j_gene: TRBJ2-7
d_gene: TRBD1
CDR3nt: TGTGCCAGCAGCCAAGATCCCGGACAGGGAATCGAGCAGTACTTC
CDR3aa: CASSQDPGQGIEQYF

abundance: NA
v_gene: TRBV11-3
j_gene: TRBJ1-1
d_gene: NA
CDR3nt: TGTGCCAGCAGCCCCGTCAACGCACAGCTTGAAGCTTTCTTT
CDR3aa: CASSPVNAQLEAFF

abundance: NA
v_gene: TRBV6-4
j_gene: TRBJ2-7
d_gene: TRBD2
CDR3nt: TGTGCCAGCTCCTTCTGGCCTAGCGGGATTTACGAGCAGTACTTC
CDR3aa: CASSFWPSGIYEQYF

abundance: NA
v_gene: TRBV19
j_gene: TRBJ2-6
d_gene: NA
CDR3nt: TGTGCCAGTGCGGGACAGCTTTTCTCTGGGGCCAACGTCCTGACTTTC
CDR3aa: CASAGQLFSGANVLTF

abundance: NA
v_gene: TRBV5-1
j_gene: TRBJ2-7
d_gene: TRBD1
CDR3nt: TGCGCCAGCAGCTTGGAGGGACAGGGGGTCTCCTACGAGCAGTACTTC
CDR3aa: CASSLEGQGVSYEQYF

abundance: NA
v_gene: TRBV9
j_gene: TRBJ2-1
d_gene: NA
CDR3nt: TGTGCCAGCAGCCCCCATGGGGCTACCGATGAGCAGTTCTTC
CDR3aa: CASSPHGATDEQFF

abundance: NA
v_gene: TRBV27
j_gene: TRBJ1-1
d_gene: TRBD1
CDR3nt: TGTGCCAGCAACGTCGGACAGGGCTACACTGAAGCTTTCTTT
CDR3aa: CASNVGQGYTEAFF

abundance: NA
v_gene: TRBV29-1
j_gene: TRBJ2-2
d_gene: TRBD1
CDR3nt: TGCAGCGCCCTGGGGGGACAGGGGGTAATAGGGGAGCTGTTTTTT
CDR3aa: CSALGGQGVIGELFF

abundance: NA
v_gene: TRBV10-3
j_gene: TRBJ2-2
d_gene: TRBD1
CDR3nt: TGTGCCATCAGTGTAGACAGGGGGCGCGGGGAGCTGTTTTTT
CDR3aa: CAISVDRGRGELFF

abundance: NA
v_gene: TRBV7-9
j_gene: TRBJ2-7
d_gene: NA
CDR3nt: TGTGCCAGCAGCTTAATAGGGGAAAGGATAGACGAGCAGTACTTC
CDR3aa: CASSLIGERIDEQYF

abundance: NA
v_gene: TRBV7-8
j_gene: TRBJ2-7
d_gene: NA
CDR3nt: TGTGCCAGCAGCACCCGGGCCGATTTGACAGGAAGTCACGAGCAGTACTTC
CDR3aa: CASSTRADLTGSHEQYF

abundance: NA
v_gene: TRBV7-9
j_gene: TRBJ1-1
d_gene: TRBD1
CDR3nt: TGTGCCAGCAGCGACAGGGGTTATGACACTGAAGCTTTCTTT
CDR3aa: CASSDRGYDTEAFF

abundance: NA
v_gene: TRBV28
j_gene: TRBJ2-7
d_gene: TRBD2
CDR3nt: TGTGCCAGCAGTGTAGCGGGATACGAGCAGTACTTC
CDR3aa: CASSVAGYEQYF

abundance: NA
v_gene: TRBV20-1
j_gene: TRBJ2-7
d_gene: NA
CDR3nt: TGCAGTGCTACGGGGAACGAGCAGTACTTC
CDR3aa: CSATGNEQYF

abundance: once
v_gene: TRBV7-9
j_gene: TRBJ2-3
d_gene: NA
CDR3nt: TGTGCCAGCAGCCCCATGCGCGAGGGAGGAGATACGCAGTATTTT
CDR3aa: CASSPMREGGDTQYF

abundance: NA
v_gene: TRBV24-1
j_gene: TRBJ2-2
d_gene: TRBD2
CDR3nt: TGTGCCACCAGTGACCATCCCCTCTCTAGCGGGAGGGCCGGGGAGCTGTTTTTT
CDR3aa: CATSDHPLSSGRAGELFF

abundance: NA
v_gene: TRBV10-3
j_gene: TRBJ2-2
d_gene: TRBD2
CDR3nt: TGTGCCATCGGACTAGCGGGAGGAGTAGGGGAGCTGTTTTTT
CDR3aa: CAIGLAGGVGELFF

abundance: NA
v_gene: TRBV7-9
j_gene: TRBJ1-1
d_gene: NA
CDR3nt: TGTGCCAGCAGCTTAGCGGGGTCGGGAATTGAAGCTTTCTTT
CDR3aa: CASSLAGSGIEAFF

abundance: NA
v_gene: TRBV27
j_gene: TRBJ2-1
d_gene: TRBD2
CDR3nt: TGTGCCAGCAGTGGGACTAGCGGAAACTACAATGAGCAGTTCTTC
CDR3aa: CASSGTSGNYNEQFF

abundance: NA
v_gene: TRBV10-3
j_gene: TRBJ1-1
d_gene: NA
CDR3nt: TGTGCCATCAGTGGGAGGGACTCCTTAAGGGGGAACACTGAAGCTTTCTTT
CDR3aa: CAISGRDSLRGNTEAFF

abundance: NA
v_gene: TRBV5-5
j_gene: TRBJ1-4
d_gene: NA
CDR3nt: TGTGCCAGCAGCTTGGAGCGAACTAATGAAAAACTGTTTTTT
CDR3aa: CASSLERTNEKLFF

abundance: once
v_gene: TRBV9
j_gene: TRBJ2-5
d_gene: TRBD2
CDR3nt: TGTGCCAGCAGTCAGCGGGGAATGGAAGAGACCCAGTACTTC
CDR3aa: CASSQRGMEETQYF

abundance: NA
v_gene: TRBV6-2/TRBV6-3
j_gene: TRBJ1-5
d_gene: TRBD1
CDR3nt: TGTGCCAGCAGTCGACAGGGTAGCAATCAGCCCCAGCATTTT
CDR3aa: CASSRQGSNQPQHF

abundance: once
v_gene: TRBV5-4
j_gene: TRBJ2-2
d_gene: NA
CDR3nt: TGTGCCAGCAGCTTGCTGGCAGAGGCCAACACCGGGGAGCTGTTTTTT
CDR3aa: CASSLLAEANTGELFF

abundance: NA
v_gene: TRBV6-5
j_gene: TRBJ2-3
d_gene: NA
CDR3nt: TGTGCCAGCAGTCTGGGGGGAGCCCACACAGATACGCAGTATTTT
CDR3aa: CASSLGGAHTDTQYF

abundance: NA
v_gene: TRBV19
j_gene: TRBJ2-2
d_gene: NA
CDR3nt: TGTGCCAGTAGTACACACATCAGGGCCCCCGGGGAGCTGTTTTTT
CDR3aa: CASSTHIRAPGELFF

abundance: NA
v_gene: TRBV9
j_gene: TRBJ2-3
d_gene: TRBD1
CDR3nt: TGTGCCAGCAGCTATGACTGGACAGGGATGAGGGGCACAGATACGCAGTATTTT
CDR3aa: CASSYDWTGMRGTDTQYF

abundance: NA
v_gene: TRBV5-5
j_gene: TRBJ2-3
d_gene: NA
CDR3nt: TGTGCCAGCAGCTTAAGGACAGTAACCACAGATACGCAGTATTTT
CDR3aa: CASSLRTVTTDTQYF

abundance: NA
v_gene: TRBV21-1
j_gene: TRBJ2-4
d_gene: NA
CDR3nt: TGTGCCAGCAGCAAAGCGGAGGGAATAGGGGATAGAGAAGTCAAAAACATTCAGTACTTC
CDR3aa: CASSKAEGIGDREVKNIQYF

abundance: NA
v_gene: TRBV7-2
j_gene: TRBJ1-2
d_gene: TRBD1
CDR3nt: TGTGCCAGCAGCTTAGTGTTAGGGGGCGGAGGCTACACCTTC
CDR3aa: CASSLVLGGGGYTF

abundance: NA
v_gene: TRBV6-2/TRBV6-3
j_gene: TRBJ2-1
d_gene: TRBD2
CDR3nt: TGTGCCAGCAGTTACTCGATTACTAGCGGGATGAATGAGCAGTTCTTC
CDR3aa: CASSYSITSGMNEQFF

abundance: NA
v_gene: TRBV4-2
j_gene: TRBJ2-7
d_gene: NA
CDR3nt: TGTGCCAGCAGCCACACCTCCGGACAGAACTACGAGCAGTACTTC
CDR3aa: CASSHTSGQNYEQYF

abundance: NA
v_gene: TRBV6-5
j_gene: TRBJ2-3
d_gene: NA
CDR3nt: TGTGCCAGCAAACTAGACAGGCGCACAGATACGCAGTATTTT
CDR3aa: CASKLDRRTDTQYF

abundance: NA
v_gene: TRBV5-1
j_gene: TRBJ2-1
d_gene: TRBD1
CDR3nt: TGCGCCAGCGGAGGACAGGGATCCATCTCCTACAATGAGCAGTTCTTC
CDR3aa: CASGGQGSISYNEQFF

abundance: NA
v_gene: TRBV4-1
j_gene: TRBJ1-5
d_gene: TRBD1
CDR3nt: TGCGCCAGCAGCCAAGGACAGGGATTCAATCAGCCCCAGCATTTT
CDR3aa: CASSQGQGFNQPQHF

abundance: few
v_gene: TRBV9
j_gene: TRBJ1-6
d_gene: TRBD1
CDR3nt: TGTGCCAGCAGCGTAGGGACAGGGGTTTCACCCCTCCACTTT
CDR3aa: CASSVGTGVSPLHF

abundance: once
v_gene: TRBV6-5
j_gene: TRBJ2-7
d_gene: NA
CDR3nt: TGTGCCAGCAGGGCCCGGGATCGGGACGAGCAGTACTTC
CDR3aa: CASRARDRDEQYF

abundance: NA
v_gene: TRBV18
j_gene: TRBJ2-7
d_gene: NA
CDR3nt: TGTGCCAGCTCACCTACTAGTAGGACCTACGAGCAGTACTTC
CDR3aa: CASSPTSRTYEQYF

abundance: NA
v_gene: TRBV27
j_gene: TRBJ2-7
d_gene: NA
CDR3nt: TGTGCCAGCAGTTCGGACAGTAGGGCCTACGAGCAGTACTTC
CDR3aa: CASSSDSRAYEQYF

abundance: once
v_gene: TRBV7-6
j_gene: TRBJ1-5
d_gene: TRBD1
CDR3nt: TGTGCCAGCAGCATGGGACAGGCTAGCAATCAGCCCCAGCATTTT
CDR3aa: CASSMGQASNQPQHF

abundance: once
v_gene: TRBV6-5
j_gene: TRBJ2-1
d_gene: TRBD1
CDR3nt: TGTGCCAGCAGTTCCCCGGGACAGGGCTCGAATGAGCAGTTCTTC
CDR3aa: CASSSPGQGSNEQFF

abundance: NA
v_gene: TRBV28
j_gene: TRBJ2-3
d_gene: TRBD2
CDR3nt: TGTGCCAGCAGTTTAGCGCTAGCGGGAGGGGGAGGTGGAGATACGCAGTATTTT
CDR3aa: CASSLALAGGGGGDTQYF

abundance: NA
v_gene: TRBV10-3
j_gene: TRBJ2-3
d_gene: NA
CDR3nt: TGTGCCATCAGTGAAACTACAGGATCAGATACGCAGTATTTT
CDR3aa: CAISETTGSDTQYF